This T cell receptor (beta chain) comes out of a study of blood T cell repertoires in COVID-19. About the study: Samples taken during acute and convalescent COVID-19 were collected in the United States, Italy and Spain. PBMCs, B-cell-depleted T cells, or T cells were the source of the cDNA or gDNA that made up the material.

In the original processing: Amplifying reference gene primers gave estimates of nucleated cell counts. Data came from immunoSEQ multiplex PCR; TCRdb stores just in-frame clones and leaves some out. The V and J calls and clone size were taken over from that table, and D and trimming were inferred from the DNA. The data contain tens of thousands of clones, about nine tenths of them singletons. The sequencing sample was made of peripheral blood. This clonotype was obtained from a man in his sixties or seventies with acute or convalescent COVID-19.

CDR3: CSASSRGYEQYF. Here the CDR3 DNA reads TGCAGCGCCTCAAGCAGGGGCTACGAGCAGTACTTC. V usage is TRBV29-1 and J usage is TRBJ2-7, with D possibly TRBD1 on 6 matching bases. The CDR3 covers 12 residues. The V and J ends lost 7 bases and 3 bases respectively, with 13 bases between them. From germline, CDR1 is SQVTM and CDR2 ANQGSEA.